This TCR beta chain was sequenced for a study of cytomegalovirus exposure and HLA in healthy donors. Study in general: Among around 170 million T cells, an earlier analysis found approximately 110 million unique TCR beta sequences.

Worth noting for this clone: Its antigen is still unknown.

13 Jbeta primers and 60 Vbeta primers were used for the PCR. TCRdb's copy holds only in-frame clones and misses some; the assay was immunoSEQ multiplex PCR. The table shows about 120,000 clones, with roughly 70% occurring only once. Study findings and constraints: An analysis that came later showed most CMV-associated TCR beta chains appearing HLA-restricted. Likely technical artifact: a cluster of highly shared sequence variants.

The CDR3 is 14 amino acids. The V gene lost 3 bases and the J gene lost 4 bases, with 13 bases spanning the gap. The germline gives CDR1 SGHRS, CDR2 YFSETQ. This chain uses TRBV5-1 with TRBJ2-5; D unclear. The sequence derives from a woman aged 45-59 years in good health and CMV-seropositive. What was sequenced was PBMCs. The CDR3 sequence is CASSSRETGETQYF. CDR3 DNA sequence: TGCGCCAGCAGCTCCAGAGAGACGGGAGAGACCCAGTACTTC.